The rows below give T cell receptor beta chains drawn from one sample of a study of T cell responses to AZD1222 COVID-19 vaccine. TCRdb keeps only in-frame clones here, not all; method: immunoSEQ multiplex PCR. The sample lists some 160,000 clones; approximately 91% were seen once. The sample here was peripheral blood, taken on day 0 of AZD1222 vaccination. The receptor source for this set is an adult in good health. The CDR3 runs from the conserved cysteine through the conserved F or W. A D gene is named only where the DNA matches it firmly. Some rows mark clone size as missing; the rest say once, few, many or name a class of expanded clone.

clone size: NA
V gene: TRBV3-1/TRBV3-2
J gene: TRBJ1-5
D gene: NA
CDR3 DNA: TGTGCCAGCAGCCAGACTTCAACAGGAGGGGGTCAGCCCCAGCATTTT
CDR3 protein: CASSQTSTGGGQPQHF

clone size: NA
V gene: TRBV27
J gene: TRBJ2-3
D gene: TRBD2
CDR3 DNA: TGTGCCAGCAGTTTTTCGCGGGGGGGGACAGATACGCAGTATTTT
CDR3 protein: CASSFSRGGTDTQYF

clone size: NA
V gene: TRBV6-2/TRBV6-3
J gene: TRBJ2-2
D gene: TRBD2
CDR3 DNA: TGTGCCAGCAGTTCGATCGGGACTAGCGGAAGGAACACCGGGGAGCTGTTTTTT
CDR3 protein: CASSSIGTSGRNTGELFF

clone size: NA
V gene: TRBV19
J gene: TRBJ1-4
D gene: TRBD1
CDR3 DNA: TGTGCCAGTAGTTCCGGGACAGGAACAACTAATGAAAAACTGTTTTTT
CDR3 protein: CASSSGTGTTNEKLFF

clone size: NA
V gene: TRBV3-1/TRBV3-2
J gene: TRBJ1-2
D gene: TRBD1
CDR3 DNA: TGTGCCAGCAGCCAAGATTGGGGCAGGGGGGGAAGACTCTATGGCTACACCTTC
CDR3 protein: CASSQDWGRGGRLYGYTF

clone size: NA
V gene: TRBV6-5
J gene: TRBJ2-5
D gene: NA
CDR3 DNA: TGTGCCAGCAGACAACTAGGACCTAGGGAGACCCAGTACTTC
CDR3 protein: CASRQLGPRETQYF

clone size: NA
V gene: TRBV2
J gene: TRBJ1-5
D gene: TRBD1
CDR3 DNA: TGTGCCAGCAGTGAAGTGGGACAGGGGATTAATCAGCCCCAGCATTTT
CDR3 protein: CASSEVGQGINQPQHF

clone size: NA
V gene: TRBV6-5
J gene: TRBJ2-7
D gene: TRBD2
CDR3 DNA: TGTGCCAGCAGTATTCTAGCGGGGGGGGGCTACGAGCAGTACTTC
CDR3 protein: CASSILAGGGYEQYF

clone size: NA
V gene: TRBV18
J gene: TRBJ2-7
D gene: NA
CDR3 DNA: TGTGCCAGCTCACCCCCACTCCCTAGGAGGGAGCAGTACTTC
CDR3 protein: CASSPPLPRREQYF

clone size: NA
V gene: TRBV4-3
J gene: TRBJ1-3
D gene: NA
CDR3 DNA: TGCGCCAGCAGCCAAGAGATGGGAAACACCATATATTTT
CDR3 protein: CASSQEMGNTIYF

clone size: NA
V gene: TRBV6-2/TRBV6-3
J gene: TRBJ2-7
D gene: NA
CDR3 DNA: TGTGCCAGCAGTTACTCGGGGGCTTCCTACGAGCAGTACTTC
CDR3 protein: CASSYSGASYEQYF

clone size: NA
V gene: TRBV11-1
J gene: TRBJ2-3
D gene: NA
CDR3 DNA: TGTGCCAGCAGCCACCAGACTAGGCTCCCCACAGATACGCAGTATTTT
CDR3 protein: CASSHQTRLPTDTQYF

clone size: once
V gene: TRBV7-2
J gene: TRBJ2-5
D gene: NA
CDR3 DNA: TGTGCCAGCAGCCCCCGCATGGGGGGCCAAGAGACCCAGTACTTC
CDR3 protein: CASSPRMGGQETQYF

clone size: NA
V gene: TRBV2
J gene: TRBJ2-1
D gene: NA
CDR3 DNA: TGTGCCAGCAGCCCGAGCTCCTACAATGAGCAGTTCTTC
CDR3 protein: CASSPSSYNEQFF

clone size: NA
V gene: TRBV7-2
J gene: TRBJ2-3
D gene: TRBD1
CDR3 DNA: TGTGCCAGCAGCTTCTCCGAGGGGGCAGGGGTGTTAGCAGATACGCAGTATTTT
CDR3 protein: CASSFSEGAGVLADTQYF

clone size: once
V gene: TRBV3-1/TRBV3-2
J gene: TRBJ1-5
D gene: NA
CDR3 DNA: TGTGCCAGCAGCCCGACTGCAACATGGAATCAGCCCCAGCATTTT
CDR3 protein: CASSPTATWNQPQHF

clone size: NA
V gene: TRBV4-3
J gene: TRBJ1-1
D gene: NA
CDR3 DNA: TGCGCCAGCAGCCAAGATATGGGGGATGTTTACACTGAAGCTTTCTTT
CDR3 protein: CASSQDMGDVYTEAFF

clone size: NA
V gene: TRBV11-3
J gene: TRBJ2-5
D gene: NA
CDR3 DNA: TGTGCCAGCAGCTTAGGACAGCAAGAGACCCAGTACTTC
CDR3 protein: CASSLGQQETQYF

clone size: NA
V gene: TRBV11-2
J gene: TRBJ1-2
D gene: NA
CDR3 DNA: TGTGCCAGCAACCCTCTGGGCTATGGCTACACCTTC
CDR3 protein: CASNPLGYGYTF

clone size: NA
V gene: TRBV5-4
J gene: TRBJ1-5
D gene: NA
CDR3 DNA: TGTGCCAGCAGCTTGGGTGGGGCCAATCAGCCCCAGCATTTT
CDR3 protein: CASSLGGANQPQHF

clone size: once
V gene: TRBV5-6
J gene: TRBJ2-5
D gene: TRBD2
CDR3 DNA: TGTGCCAGCAGCTTGGGTGGACTAGCGGGATCAGAGACCCAGTACTTC
CDR3 protein: CASSLGGLAGSETQYF

clone size: once
V gene: TRBV28
J gene: TRBJ1-1
D gene: NA
CDR3 DNA: TGTGCCAGCAGGCACTACACTGAAGCTTTCTTT
CDR3 protein: CASRHYTEAFF

clone size: NA
V gene: TRBV9
J gene: TRBJ2-3
D gene: NA
CDR3 DNA: TGTGCCAGCAGCGTAGCGGGCAGGGGAACAGATACGCAGTATTTT
CDR3 protein: CASSVAGRGTDTQYF

clone size: NA
V gene: TRBV19
J gene: TRBJ2-7
D gene: NA
CDR3 DNA: TGTGCCAGTAGTATAAGAGGCGGAGACGAGCAGTACTTC
CDR3 protein: CASSIRGGDEQYF

clone size: few
V gene: TRBV6-6
J gene: TRBJ2-2
D gene: NA
CDR3 DNA: TGTGCCAGCAGACGGCTCGGGGAGCTGTTTTTT
CDR3 protein: CASRRLGELFF

clone size: NA
V gene: TRBV5-6
J gene: TRBJ1-2
D gene: TRBD1
CDR3 DNA: TGTGCCAGCAGCCCCGGGACAGGTAAGGGTGCTGGCTACACCTTC
CDR3 protein: CASSPGTGKGAGYTF

clone size: few
V gene: TRBV7-2
J gene: TRBJ1-6
D gene: TRBD1
CDR3 DNA: TGTGCCAGCAGCTCCCCGGACAGGGGCTCCTATAATTCACCCCTCCACTTT
CDR3 protein: CASSSPDRGSYNSPLHF

clone size: NA
V gene: TRBV27
J gene: TRBJ2-1
D gene: NA
CDR3 DNA: TGTGCCAGCAGTTTACAGGGGGGGTATGAGCAGTTCTTC
CDR3 protein: CASSLQGGYEQFF

clone size: NA
V gene: TRBV7-9
J gene: TRBJ1-2
D gene: TRBD1
CDR3 DNA: TGTGCCAGCAGTTCCGACAGGGACTATGGCTACACCTTC
CDR3 protein: CASSSDRDYGYTF

clone size: NA
V gene: TRBV11-3
J gene: TRBJ2-2
D gene: NA
CDR3 DNA: TGTGCCAGCAGCTCCCCTTTCGGGGAGCTGTTTTTT
CDR3 protein: CASSSPFGELFF

clone size: NA
V gene: TRBV9
J gene: TRBJ2-5
D gene: NA
CDR3 DNA: TGTGCCAGCAGCGTAGAACTTTGGGAGACCCAGTACTTC
CDR3 protein: CASSVELWETQYF

clone size: NA
V gene: TRBV5-1
J gene: TRBJ2-3
D gene: TRBD1
CDR3 DNA: TGCGCCAGCAGCTTGAGGGGGCTGGGCACAGATACGCAGTATTTT
CDR3 protein: CASSLRGLGTDTQYF

clone size: NA
V gene: TRBV10-2
J gene: TRBJ2-7
D gene: TRBD1
CDR3 DNA: TGCGCCAGCAGGACGACAGGGGGCGGATCCTACGAGCAGTACTTC
CDR3 protein: CASRTTGGGSYEQYF

clone size: NA
V gene: TRBV12-3/TRBV12-4
J gene: TRBJ2-7
D gene: NA
CDR3 DNA: TGTGCCAGCAGCCGGGGGGCTAAGTACGAGCAGTACTTC
CDR3 protein: CASSRGAKYEQYF

clone size: NA
V gene: TRBV30
J gene: TRBJ1-1
D gene: TRBD1
CDR3 DNA: TGTGCCTGGAGCTTAACAGGGGACACTGAAGCTTTCTTT
CDR3 protein: CAWSLTGDTEAFF

clone size: NA
V gene: TRBV5-1
J gene: TRBJ2-7
D gene: NA
CDR3 DNA: TGCGCCAGCAGCCCGGGACAATTATACGAGCAGTACTTC
CDR3 protein: CASSPGQLYEQYF

clone size: many
V gene: TRBV30
J gene: TRBJ1-5
D gene: NA
CDR3 DNA: TGTGCCTGGAGTGTTGTAGGGCGGGGTAATCAGCCCCAGCATTTT
CDR3 protein: CAWSVVGRGNQPQHF

clone size: NA
V gene: TRBV27
J gene: TRBJ1-2
D gene: TRBD1
CDR3 DNA: TGTGCCAGCTGGACAGGGGGCAGGAATGGCTACACCTTC
CDR3 protein: CASWTGGRNGYTF

clone size: NA
V gene: TRBV28
J gene: TRBJ1-1
D gene: NA
CDR3 DNA: TGTGCCAGCAGTGAGGGGGGAAAGGGGACTGAAGCTTTCTTT
CDR3 protein: CASSEGGKGTEAFF

clone size: NA
V gene: TRBV5-4
J gene: TRBJ1-1
D gene: TRBD1
CDR3 DNA: TGTGCCAGCAGCCCCTCGGGACAGGTGAACACTGAAGCTTTCTTT
CDR3 protein: CASSPSGQVNTEAFF

clone size: NA
V gene: TRBV7-9
J gene: TRBJ2-7
D gene: TRBD1
CDR3 DNA: TGTGCCAGCAGCCGCGGACAGGGGAACTACGAGCAGTACTTC
CDR3 protein: CASSRGQGNYEQYF

clone size: NA
V gene: TRBV7-7
J gene: TRBJ2-2
D gene: NA
CDR3 DNA: TGTGCCAGCAGCTTAGGGAGTCCCGGGGGGAACACCGGGGAGCTGTTTTTT
CDR3 protein: CASSLGSPGGNTGELFF

clone size: NA
V gene: TRBV7-2
J gene: TRBJ1-3
D gene: NA
CDR3 DNA: TGTGCCAGCAGCTTAAGTCAAATAGGTGGAAACACCATATATTTT
CDR3 protein: CASSLSQIGGNTIYF

clone size: NA
V gene: TRBV2
J gene: TRBJ2-7
D gene: NA
CDR3 DNA: TGTGCCAGCAAGGGGGAAGCCTACGAGCAGTACTTC
CDR3 protein: CASKGEAYEQYF

clone size: NA
V gene: TRBV6-2/TRBV6-3
J gene: TRBJ2-5
D gene: TRBD2
CDR3 DNA: TGTGCCAGCAGCCGATACCGGATTAGCGGGGTACAAGAGACCCAGTACTTC
CDR3 protein: CASSRYRISGVQETQYF

clone size: NA
V gene: TRBV19
J gene: TRBJ2-7
D gene: NA
CDR3 DNA: TGTGCCAGTACCAACAACAGGGCTTACGAGCAGTACTTC
CDR3 protein: CASTNNRAYEQYF

clone size: few
V gene: TRBV7-3
J gene: TRBJ1-3
D gene: NA
CDR3 DNA: TGTGCCAGCAGCTCGGGACCGAGCTCTGGAAACACCATATATTTT
CDR3 protein: CASSSGPSSGNTIYF

clone size: few
V gene: TRBV5-4
J gene: TRBJ2-1
D gene: TRBD2
CDR3 DNA: TGTGCCAGCACTGGGACTAGCAAAAGCACCTACAATGAGCAGTTCTTC
CDR3 protein: CASTGTSKSTYNEQFF

clone size: NA
V gene: TRBV28
J gene: TRBJ1-2
D gene: TRBD1
CDR3 DNA: TGTGCCAGCAGTCCCCCTGGACAGGGGAACTATGGCTACACCTTC
CDR3 protein: CASSPPGQGNYGYTF

clone size: NA
V gene: TRBV2
J gene: TRBJ1-2
D gene: NA
CDR3 DNA: TGTGCCAGCAGTGACACGTATGGCTACACCTTC
CDR3 protein: CASSDTYGYTF

clone size: NA
V gene: TRBV7-2
J gene: TRBJ1-2
D gene: TRBD1
CDR3 DNA: TGTGCCAGCAGCATGGGACAGCTGTATGGCTACACCTTC
CDR3 protein: CASSMGQLYGYTF